One T cell receptor (beta chain) is described in this entry. Antigen: not known. The V segment lost 5 bases and the J segment 6 bases; nucleotides outside the gene matches: 13. This CDR3 has 16 amino acids. The germline gives CDR1 SGHVS, CDR2 FQNEAQ. The sample is drawn from a study of early stage breast cancer tumors. Study results and limitations: Compared with adjacent normal breast, tumors showed about 2.5-fold denser, more clonal T cells.

Assay: immunoSEQ multiplex PCR; the TCRdb copy retains only in-frame clones and omits some. The sample contains 10,000 or so clones, over 55% of which appear only once. The TCR sequence derives from a person between 55 and 69 years old with breast cancer. V gene TRBV7-8 combines with J gene TRBJ2-1, with 7 bases matching TRBD2. Sequenced sample: normal breast tissue next to the tumor. The CDR3 reads CASSRTGPRGGNEQFF. In DNA, the CDR3 is TGTGCCAGCAGCCGAACCGGGCCGCGCGGGGGCAATGAGCAGTTCTTC.